These T cell receptor beta chains were read from a single sample in a study of cytomegalovirus exposure and HLA in healthy donors. The repertoire was sequenced with immunoSEQ multiplex PCR; TCRdb's copy has only in-frame clones and lacks some. The sample holds over 200,000 clones, roughly 70% seen once. Sequences were obtained from PBMCs. Source of these receptors: a man aged 35-49 years in good health and CMV-seropositive. Each CDR3 is given with its conserved first and last residue. D genes are given only for firm matches. Expanded clones are given a class, and other clones once, few, many or no size at all.

TGTGCCAGCAGTGAGGGGGGCGGGGGGGCTTGGAATGAGCAGTTCTTC,CASSEGGGGAWNEQFF,-,TRBJ2-1,TRBV2,TRBD2
TGTGCCAGCATCCGAGATCCCTCCTCCTACGAGCAGTACTTC,CASIRDPSSYEQYF,-,TRBJ2-7,TRBV7-2,-
TGTGCCAGCAGCAACAGCGGGGGGGCCTCCGGCGAGCAGTACTTC,CASSNSGGASGEQYF,few,TRBJ2-7,TRBV7-3,TRBD2
TGCGCCAGCAGCCAAGAGGGACTAGCGGGGGTAGATACGCAGTATTTT,CASSQEGLAGVDTQYF,-,TRBJ2-3,TRBV4-3,TRBD2
TGCGCCAGCAGTGTTTCTAGATACAATGAGCAGTTCTTC,CASSVSRYNEQFF,-,TRBJ2-1,TRBV10-1,-
TGTGCCAGCAGCGGCCGTCGCGGGGGGGCCCACAATGAGCAGTTCTTC,CASSGRRGGAHNEQFF,few,TRBJ2-1,TRBV7-2,TRBD2
TGTGCCAGCACCAATGCCAACAGGGGGAAAGCTTTCTTT,CASTNANRGKAFF,-,TRBJ1-1,TRBV16,TRBD1
TGTTCCAGCAGTCATGGACAGGGACTGGGCCTCTACGAGCAGTACTTC,CSSSHGQGLGLYEQYF,-,TRBJ2-7,TRBV7-9,TRBD1
TGTGCCAGCAGCGTCCTTAGCGGGGGCTTCCAAGAGACCCAGTACTTC,CASSVLSGGFQETQYF,-,TRBJ2-5,TRBV9,TRBD2
TGTGCCAGCAGCCTCATCAGCGGGAAGTTAGAAGCTTTCTTT,CASSLISGKLEAFF,-,TRBJ1-1,TRBV28,-
TGTGCCAGCAGCTTAAGCAGGCTCACCGGGGAGCTGTTTTTT,CASSLSRLTGELFF,-,TRBJ2-2,TRBV7-2,-
TGTGCCAGCAGTGCCGGAGGGTTGGATACGCAGTATTTT,CASSAGGLDTQYF,few,TRBJ2-3,TRBV25-1,-
TGTGCCAGCAGGGGACTAGCGGGGGGGCCGGAGACCCAGTACTTC,CASRGLAGGPETQYF,-,TRBJ2-5,TRBV6-1,TRBD2
TGCGCCAGCAGCCAAGATACTAGCGGGGTAACTGATACGCAGTATTTT,CASSQDTSGVTDTQYF,-,TRBJ2-3,TRBV4-1,TRBD2
TGCAGCGTCTCTAGCGGGGGGGAAGCAGATACGCAGTATTTT,CSVSSGGEADTQYF,-,TRBJ2-3,TRBV29-1,TRBD2
TGTGCCAGTAAACCGGGACAGGGCCCCTACGAGCAGTACTTC,CASKPGQGPYEQYF,-,TRBJ2-7,TRBV19,TRBD1
TGTGCCAGCAGCTTAACCACAAAAAATGAGCAGTTCTTC,CASSLTTKNEQFF,-,TRBJ2-1,TRBV11-2,-
TGTGCCAGCAGCTTTGGACAGGGGGCTGAAGAGACCCAGTACTTC,CASSFGQGAEETQYF,-,TRBJ2-5,TRBV7-2,TRBD1
TGTGCCAGCAATAAAAGGGGGCAGGATCAGCCCCAGCATTTT,CASNKRGQDQPQHF,-,TRBJ1-5,TRBV6-1,TRBD1
TGTGCCAGCAGCCCGGGACAGGGGGCCGACGAGCAGTACTTC,CASSPGQGADEQYF,-,TRBJ2-7,TRBV13,TRBD1
TGTGCCAGCAGCCCAGCGGGGGGACGGGTAGAGACCCAGTACTTC,CASSPAGGRVETQYF,-,TRBJ2-5,TRBV7-2,TRBD2
TGTGCCAGCAGCCGATCACGACAGTCCAACACTGAAGCTTTCTTT,CASSRSRQSNTEAFF,-,TRBJ1-1,TRBV6-5,-
TGTGCCAGTAATTACAGGGGCACTGAAGCTTTCTTT,CASNYRGTEAFF,few,TRBJ1-1,TRBV28,TRBD1
TGTGCCAGCAGTCGTGGGGCCAGCAAGCAGGAAGGCTACACCTTC,CASSRGASKQEGYTF,-,TRBJ1-2,TRBV6-5,-
TGTGCCAGCAGCCGGGGGGAGTTGGCCTATAATTCACCCCTCCACTTT,CASSRGELAYNSPLHF,-,TRBJ1-6,TRBV5-8,-
TGTGCCAGCAGCTTCCGGGACAGAGATAATTCACCCCTCCACTTT,CASSFRDRDNSPLHF,few,TRBJ1-6,TRBV5-6,TRBD1
TGTGCCAGCACTTCCTTCGTTGCGGCTGATACGCAGTATTTT,CASTSFVAADTQYF,-,TRBJ2-3,TRBV7-2,-